Presented here are 26 T cell receptor beta chains from one specimen sequenced in a study of tumor-infiltrating lymphocytes in primary liver carcinoma. DNA and RNA were both co-extracted from approximately 20-30 mg of bulk tissue that had not been sorted. Synthesis of TCR beta cDNA was carried out from approximately 500 ng total RNA with a constant-region primer. A slightly modified ARM-PCR protocol with three nested multiplex PCR rounds produced these TCR beta libraries. Use of TRBV1-TRBV30 forward primers with a C-beta reverse primer characterized the first two PCR rounds, which lasted ten to eleven cycles each. Each CDR3 protein is one row after TCRdb ran MiXCR on the multiplex PCR reads. The sample has about 99,000 distinct CDR3 sequences, almost 70% seen once; the top ten hold 9.5% to 10%. Sequences were obtained from liver tumor tissue from sampling region 5. Subset of the sample: tumor region T5, tumor centre. Receptors originate from a woman between 55 and 75 years old with primary liver carcinoma and hepatitis B virus infection.

Note on this clonotype: Sequence at one end of the junction differs from germline and may be a read error. The chain recombines TRBV6-1 with TRBJ2-1; 8 bases are shared with TRBD2. This CDR3 region has 14 residues. The germline V gene has CDR1 MNHNS and CDR2 SASEGT. The CDR3 loop is CAIRAGDSHNEQFF. DNA for the CDR3: TGTGCTATCAGAGCGGGGGACTCCCACAATGAGCAGTTCTTC.

Concerning this clonotype itself: The CDR3 carries no conserved terminal phenylalanine or tryptophan, so it likely arises from a read error. The J gene is TRBJ2-2, the V gene TRBV11-3, with D possibly TRBD1 on 5 matching bases. The CDR3 loop spans 14 amino acids. CDR1 and CDR2 from the germline V gene are SGHNT and YENEEA. CDR3 bases: TGTGCCCGCAGCGTAGCAAGGGGCACCGGGGAGCTGTTTTAT. Protein sequence: CARSVARGTGELFY.

Concerning this clonotype itself: No conserved phenylalanine or tryptophan ends this CDR3, so it is likely a read error. The rearrangement uses TRBV11-2 and TRBJ2-7; TRBD1 matches 8 bases. CDR3 size: 13 residues. Germline V gene lookup returns CDR1 SGHAT and CDR2 FQNNGV. CDR3 DNA: TGTGTCTGCAGCTTAGGACAGGGCTACGAGCAGTACTTG. Encoded protein: CVCSLGQGYEQYL.

Details on this clonotype: The conserved phenylalanine or tryptophan normally closing the CDR3 is absent here, so this likely arose from a read error. The chain uses TRBV10-3 and TRBJ2-5, with D maybe TRBD2 (5 bases). The germline V gene has CDR1 ENHRY and CDR2 SYGVKD. The ends were cut back, 8 bases at V and 5 bases at J, with 18 bases in the middle. CDR3 length: 14 residues. The DNA for the CDR3 is TGTGCCATCGGTCTTAGAGGGAAGGGTGAGACCCAGTACCTC. This translates into CAIGLRGKGETQYL.

The CDR3 bases are TGTGCCAGCTCACCATACCAAGAGACCCAGTACTTC. Its protein product is CASSPYQETQYF. V is TRBV18 and J is TRBJ2-5; D call uncertain. From germline, CDR1 is KGHSH and CDR2 LQKENI. The V gene lost 2 bases and the J gene lost 0 bases, with 1 base spanning the gap. This CDR3 comprises 12 residues. The variable domain in full, completed from reference TRBV18 and TRBJ2-5, reads NAGVMQNPRHLVRRRGQEARLRCSPMKGHSHVYWYRQLPEEGLKFMVYLQKENIIDESGMPKERFSAEFPKEGPSILRIQQVVRGDSAAYFCASSPYQETQYFGPGTRLLVL.

This clonotype was counted ten times or more. J is TRBJ2-2 and V is TRBV12-3 or TRBV12-4, with TRBD2 matching 7 bases. The CDR3 length is 15 residues. V shed 6 bases and J 7 bases; nucleotides not matched to a gene: 11. CDR3: CASSPRGGGDGELFF. CDR3 nucleotides: TGTGCCAGCAGCCCGCGTGGGGGGGGGGACGGGGAGCTGTTTTTT.

The J gene is TRBJ2-2, the V gene TRBV5-1, with D unresolved. V lost 4 bases and J lost 1, with 8 bases in between. The length of the CDR3 is 14 residues. Germline V gene lookup returns CDR1 SGHRS and CDR2 YFSETQ. The CDR3 sequence is CASSTRGNTGELFF. CDR3 DNA sequence: TGCGCCAGCAGCACCCGAGGGAACACCGGGGAGCTGTTTTTT. Variable domain in full (rest from reference TRBV5-1 and TRBJ2-2): KAGVTQTPRYLIKTRGQQVTLSCSPISGHRSVSWYQQTPGQGLQFLFEYFSETQRNKGNFPGRFSGRQFSNSRSEMNVSTLELGDSALYLCASSTRGNTGELFFGEGSRLTVL.

In regard to this clonotype: At one boundary the junction diverges from the germline segment, which might be a read error. This chain links TRBV7-9 with TRBJ2-7, with 7 bases identical to TRBD2. The CDR3 runs 13 residues. Germline CDR1 SEHNR, CDR2 FQNEAQ (reference sequence). CDR3 DNA sequence: TGTGCCAGCAACTTAGGCGCAGCGGGAATAGAGTACTTC. Protein: CASNLGAAGIEYF.

Comment on this clonotype: An end of the junction does not agree with germline; a read error may underlie this. The chain combines TRBV11-2 with TRBJ2-5; D is ambiguous. The germline gives CDR1 SGHAT, CDR2 FQNNGV. The CDR3 runs to 12 residues. DNA for the CDR3: TGTGCCGGCAGCCATCTAGGGGAGACCCAGTACTTC. Encoded protein: CAGSHLGETQYF.

In regard to this clonotype: Because it lacks the conserved phenylalanine or tryptophan at the end, this CDR3 is likely a read error. The chain carries TRBV4-2 and TRBJ2-7, with D tentatively TRBD1 (5 bases). CDR3 length: 15 amino acids. Germline V gives CDR1 LGHNA, CDR2 YNFKEQ. Here the CDR3 DNA reads TGTGCCAACAGCCAGGGAACCTTAAACTCCTACGAGCAGTACCTC. Translation: CANSQGTLNSYEQYL.

Remarks on this clonotype: A junction boundary mismatches the germline segment, possibly from a read error. The chain joins TRBV5-1 to TRBJ2-1; 14 positions match TRBD2. The CDR3 is made up of 16 amino acids. From germline, CDR1 is SGHRS and CDR2 YFSETQ. The CDR3 bases are TGCGCCAGTAGCACGGGACTAGCGGGAGTTTACAATGGGCAGTTCTTC. Protein sequence: CASSTGLAGVYNGQFF.

As to this clonotype: Lacking the conserved final phenylalanine or tryptophan, this CDR3 likely reflects a read error. The J gene is TRBJ2-2, the V gene TRBV11-2, with D possibly TRBD2 on 5 matching bases. Germline V gives CDR1 SGHAT, CDR2 FQNNGV. This CDR3 spans 13 amino acids. CDR3 DNA: TGTGCCAGCTGCTTAGATAGGACTGAGGAGCTGTTTTCT. This sequence encodes CASCLDRTEELFS.

A word on this clonotype: The junction differs from germline at one of its ends, possibly a read error. The chain links TRBV6-5 to TRBJ1-5; possible D gene TRBD1, 6 bases. The CDR3 has 15 amino acids. The V gene's germline CDR1 is MNHEY and CDR2 SVGAGI. CDR3 region: CASSSWTVNNHPQHF. The DNA for the CDR3 is TGTGCCAGCAGTTCCTGGACAGTAAACAATCACCCCCAGCATTTT.

This clonotype was seen many times. The J gene is TRBJ2-6, the V gene TRBV29-1; 7 bases map to TRBD1. Germline CDR1 is SQVTM and CDR2 is ANQGSEA. This CDR3 is built from 15 residues. Losses at the gene ends were 1 base for V and 2 bases for J; bases not matched to a gene: 2. The CDR3 loop is CSVEGQGAGANVLTF. Here the CDR3 DNA reads TGCAGCGTTGAAGGACAGGGAGCTGGGGCCAACGTCCTGACTTTC.

For this clonotype: Mismatch with germline at one junction end may stem from a read error. DNA of the CDR3: TGTGTCACCAGTGATTCCAGCGCTAGCACAGATGCGCAGTATTTT. Protein: CVTSDSSASTDAQYF. The chain joins TRBV24-1 to TRBJ2-3, with D maybe TRBD2 (5 bases). Germline V gene lookup returns CDR1 KGHDR and CDR2 SFDVKD. The CDR3 extends over 15 amino acids.

A remark on this clonotype: The junction departs from germline at one end; a sequencing error may be responsible. The chain is built from TRBV11-3 and TRBJ2-2; the D gene is possibly TRBD1 (6 bases). The germline gives CDR1 SGHNT, CDR2 YENEEA. This CDR3 is 14 amino acids long. The CDR3 reads CVSRGTRAFGELFF. The CDR3 region has the DNA TGTGTCAGCAGGGGAACTAGGGCGTTCGGGGAGTTGTTTTTT.

This clonotype was observed once. The rearrangement joins TRBV6-5 to TRBJ1-6; weak D call: TRBD1 (5 bases). V was trimmed by 6 bases and J by 7 bases, leaving 13 bases between them. The CDR3 is 14 residues long. Germline lookup yields CDR1 MNHEY and CDR2 SVGAGI. This chain's CDR3 is CASRYRQKNSPLHF. The CDR3 bases are TGTGCCAGCAGATACCGACAGAAAAATTCACCCCTCCACTTT.

Notes on this clonotype: One end of the junction varies from germline; a read error may be responsible. The chain has TRBV11-2 and TRBJ1-6; tentatively, D is TRBD1 (5 bases). The germline V gene encodes CDR1 SGHAT and CDR2 FQNNGV. This CDR3 is 16 amino acids long. CDR3 loop: CANSLTPQGIRSPLRF. CDR3 DNA: TGTGCCAACAGCTTAACCCCGCAGGGAATACGATCACCCCTCCGCTTT.

As to this clonotype: This clone may be a read error of a much larger clone one base away. The V and J genes are TRBV5-1 and TRBJ2-2; D gene uncertain. The CDR3 runs 14 residues. CDR1 SGHRS and CDR2 YFSETQ come from the germline V gene. Trimming removed 3 bases from V and 7 bases from J, with 13 bases in between. The CDR3 spells CASSSPPKSGELFF. The CDR3 DNA reads as TGCGCCAGCAGCTCGCCTCCAAAGAGCGGGGAGCTGTTTTTT.

This clonotype was seen a few times. It may be a read error: a sequence one base away is much more abundant. The CDR3 sequence: CTSSHTGLAETYNEQFF. In nucleotides, the CDR3 is TGCACCAGCAGCCATACAGGACTAGCGGAAACCTACAATGAGCAGTTCTTC. The chain has TRBV4-1 and TRBJ2-1; 10 bases match TRBD2. CDR3 length equals 17 residues. CDR1 is MGHRA and CDR2 is YSYEKL in the germline V gene.

As to this clonotype: A junction end diverges from the germline sequence, so it may reflect a read error. The V gene is TRBV7-9, the J gene TRBJ2-5; D perhaps matches TRBD2 (5 bases). The CDR3 is made up of 13 amino acids. Germline V CDR1 and CDR2: SEHNR, FQNEAQ (reference sequence). The CDR3 coding sequence is TGTACCAGCAGCTTACAAAGCGGAGAGACCCAGTACTTC. Translating gives CTSSLQSGETQYF.

On this clonotype: This CDR3 fails to terminate in the conserved phenylalanine or tryptophan, so it likely reflects a read error. J is TRBJ2-4 and V is TRBV28; D is ambiguous. The CDR3 extends over 15 amino acids. The germline CDR1 and CDR2 sequences are MDHEN and SYDVKM. V shed 2 bases and J shed 6 bases, with 14 bases lying between them. CDR3 in amino acids: CASSLGQYVLNIQYL. DNA for the CDR3: TGTGCCAGCAGTTTAGGCCAATACGTCCTAAACATTCAGTACTTA.

Only one count was recorded for this clonotype. Given a much more abundant clone one base away, this may be a read error. The CDR3 spells CASSSQEAQYF. The CDR3 DNA follows: TGCGCCAGCAGCTCCCAGGAGGCCCAGTACTTC. This sequence joins TRBV5-1 and TRBJ2-5, with a possible D match to TRBD2 (5 bases). V dropped 3 bases and J dropped 9 bases, with 9 bases sitting between them. The CDR3 is 11 amino acids. The germline gives CDR1 SGHRS, CDR2 YFSETQ.

The chain joins TRBV20-1 to TRBJ1-4; possibly TRBD1 for D (5 bases). In germline, CDR1 is DFQATT, CDR2 SNEGSKA (reference sequence). This CDR3 comprises 11 residues. The V and J ends lost 6 bases and 11 bases respectively, with 13 bases between them. CDR3 nucleotide sequence: TGCAGTGCGTATATGCCAGGGAAACTGTTTTTT. Translation gives CSAYMPGKLFF.

Concerning this clonotype: The junction departs from the called germline gene at one end, perhaps through a read error. V is TRBV11-2 and J is TRBJ2-4, with D unresolved. This CDR3 spans 17 amino acids. Germline V gene data show CDR1 as SGHAT and CDR2 as FQNNGV. The CDR3 region has the DNA TGTGCCAGCAGCCCCCGGTCATGGTTGATAGCCAAATACATTCAGTACTTC. It encodes CASSPRSWLIAKYIQYF.

In regard to this clonotype: A much larger clone differs from this one at a single base, so this may be a read error. This chain links TRBV28 with TRBJ1-5, with D maybe TRBD1 (5 bases). The CDR3 has 12 residues. Per germline, CDR1 MDHEN and CDR2 SYDVKM. As DNA, the CDR3 is TGTGCCAACAGTCGGACACCACAGCCCCAGCATTTT. Translation gives CANSRTPQPQHF.